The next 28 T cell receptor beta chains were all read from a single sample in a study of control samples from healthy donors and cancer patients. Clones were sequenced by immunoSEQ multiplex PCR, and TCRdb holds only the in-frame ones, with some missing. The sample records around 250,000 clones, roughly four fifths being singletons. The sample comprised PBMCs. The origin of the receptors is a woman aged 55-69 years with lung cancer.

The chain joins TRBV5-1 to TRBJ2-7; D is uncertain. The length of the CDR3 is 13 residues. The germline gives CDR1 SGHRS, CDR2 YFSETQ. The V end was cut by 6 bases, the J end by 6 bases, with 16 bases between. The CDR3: CASNGQPGGEQYF. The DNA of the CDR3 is TGCGCCAGCAACGGCCAACCCGGCGGCGAGCAGTACTTC.

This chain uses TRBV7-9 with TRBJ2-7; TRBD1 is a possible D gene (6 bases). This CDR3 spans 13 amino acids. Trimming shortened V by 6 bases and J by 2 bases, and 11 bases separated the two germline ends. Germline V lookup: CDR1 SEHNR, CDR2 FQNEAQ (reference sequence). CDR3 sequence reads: CASRQGSAYEQYF. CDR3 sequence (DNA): TGTGCCAGCAGACAGGGTTCGGCCTACGAGCAGTACTTC.

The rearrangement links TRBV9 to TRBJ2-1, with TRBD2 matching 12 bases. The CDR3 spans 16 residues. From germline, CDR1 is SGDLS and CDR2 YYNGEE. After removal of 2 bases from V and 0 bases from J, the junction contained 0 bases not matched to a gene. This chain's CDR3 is CASSVTSGGSYNEQFF. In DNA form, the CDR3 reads TGTGCCAGCAGCGTGACTAGCGGGGGCTCCTACAATGAGCAGTTCTTC.

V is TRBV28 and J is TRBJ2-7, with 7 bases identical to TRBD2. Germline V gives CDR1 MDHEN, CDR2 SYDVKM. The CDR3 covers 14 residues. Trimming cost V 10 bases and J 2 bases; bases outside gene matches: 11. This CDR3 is CATISAGVTYEQYF. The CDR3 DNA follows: TGTGCCACAATAAGCGCGGGGGTCACCTACGAGCAGTACTTC.

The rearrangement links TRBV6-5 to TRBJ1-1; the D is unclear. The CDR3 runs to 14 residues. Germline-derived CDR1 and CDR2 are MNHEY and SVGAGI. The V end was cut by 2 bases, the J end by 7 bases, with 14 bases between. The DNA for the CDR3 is TGTGCCAGCAGTTACGGTGGGATGAGCCTTGAAGCTTTCTTT. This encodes CASSYGGMSLEAFF.

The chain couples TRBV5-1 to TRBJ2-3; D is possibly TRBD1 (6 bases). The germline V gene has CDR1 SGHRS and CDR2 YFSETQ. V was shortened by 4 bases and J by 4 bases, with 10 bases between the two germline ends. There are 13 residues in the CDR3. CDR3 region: CASSPSGADTQYF. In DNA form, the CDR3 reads TGCGCCAGCAGCCCGTCAGGGGCAGATACGCAGTATTTT.

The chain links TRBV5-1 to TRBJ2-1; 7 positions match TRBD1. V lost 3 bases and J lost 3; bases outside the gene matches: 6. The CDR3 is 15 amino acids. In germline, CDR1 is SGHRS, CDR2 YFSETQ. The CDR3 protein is CASSSTGQVYNEQFF. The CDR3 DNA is TGCGCCAGCAGCTCGACCGGACAGGTCTACAATGAGCAGTTCTTC.

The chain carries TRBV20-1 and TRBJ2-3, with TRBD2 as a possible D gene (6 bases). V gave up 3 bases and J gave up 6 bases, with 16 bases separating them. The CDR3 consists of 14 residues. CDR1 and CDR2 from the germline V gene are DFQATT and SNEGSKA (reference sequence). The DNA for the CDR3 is TGCAGTGCTAGTGTAGCGGAGGCGCCGGATACGCAGTATTTT. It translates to CSASVAEAPDTQYF.

CDR3 residues: CASSHLEEGLGTQYF. Here the CDR3 DNA reads TGTGCCAGCAGCCATTTAGAGGAGGGGCTGGGGACCCAGTACTTC. This chain links TRBV5-8 with TRBJ2-5; TRBD2 is a possible D gene (6 bases). CDR1 and CDR2 from the germline V gene are SGHTS and YDEGEE. There are 15 residues in the CDR3. Trimming removed 4 bases at V and 7 bases at J, with 20 bases between. Using reference TRBV5-8 and TRBJ2-5 for the parts outside the CDR3, the full variable domain is EAGVTQSPTHLIKTRGQQATLRCSPISGHTSVYWYQQALGLGLQFLLWYDEGEERNRGNFPPRFSGRQFPNYSSELNVNALELEDSALYLCASSHLEEGLGTQYFGPGTRLLVL.

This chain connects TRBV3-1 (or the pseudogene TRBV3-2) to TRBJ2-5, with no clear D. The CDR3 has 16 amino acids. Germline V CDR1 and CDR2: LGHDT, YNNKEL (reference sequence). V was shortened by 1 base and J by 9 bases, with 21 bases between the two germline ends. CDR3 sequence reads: CASSQVGLVPRASQYF. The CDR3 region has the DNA TGTGCCAGCAGCCAAGTCGGTTTGGTACCAAGAGCGTCCCAGTACTTC.

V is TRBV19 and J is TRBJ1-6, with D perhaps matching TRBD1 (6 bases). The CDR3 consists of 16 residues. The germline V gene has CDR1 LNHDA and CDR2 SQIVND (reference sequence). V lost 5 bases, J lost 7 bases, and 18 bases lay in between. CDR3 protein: CASSVRTVQGNSPLHF. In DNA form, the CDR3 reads TGTGCCAGTAGTGTGCGGACAGTCCAGGGGAATTCACCCCTCCACTTT. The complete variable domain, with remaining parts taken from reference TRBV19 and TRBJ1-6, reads DGGITQSPKYLFRKEGQNVTLSCEQNLNHDAMYWYRQDPGQGLRLIYYSQIVNDFQKGDIAEGYSVSREKKESFPLTVTSAQKNPTAFYLCASSVRTVQGNSPLHFGNGTRLTVT.

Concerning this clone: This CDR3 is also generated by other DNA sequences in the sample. CDR3 coding DNA: TGTGCCAGCAGTGTGGACAGAAACACTGAAGCTTTCTTT. Its translation: CASSVDRNTEAFF. The chain links TRBV7-3 to TRBJ1-1, with a tentative D call TRBD1 (6 bases). The V and J ends lost 6 bases and 2 bases respectively, with 10 bases between them. CDR3 length equals 13 residues. Germline values: CDR1 SGHTA, CDR2 FQGTGA.

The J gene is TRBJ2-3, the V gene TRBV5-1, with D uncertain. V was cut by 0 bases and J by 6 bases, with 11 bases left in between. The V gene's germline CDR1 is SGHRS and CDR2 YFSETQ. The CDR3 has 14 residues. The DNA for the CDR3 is TGCGCCAGCAGCTTGGGCTCCCTGGAGGATACGCAGTATTTT. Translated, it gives CASSLGSLEDTQYF.

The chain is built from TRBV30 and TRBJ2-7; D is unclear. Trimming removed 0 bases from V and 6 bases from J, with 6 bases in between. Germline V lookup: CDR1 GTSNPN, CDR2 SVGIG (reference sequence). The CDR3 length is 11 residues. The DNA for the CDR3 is TGTGCCTGGAGTGTACTGGTCGAGCAGTACTTC. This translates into CAWSVLVEQYF. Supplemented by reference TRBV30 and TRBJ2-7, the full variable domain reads SQTIHQWPATLVQPVGSPLSLECTVEGTSNPNLYWYRQAAGRGLQLLFYSVGIGQISSEVPQNLSASRPQDRQFILSSKKLLLSDSGFYLCAWSVLVEQYFGPGTRLTVT.

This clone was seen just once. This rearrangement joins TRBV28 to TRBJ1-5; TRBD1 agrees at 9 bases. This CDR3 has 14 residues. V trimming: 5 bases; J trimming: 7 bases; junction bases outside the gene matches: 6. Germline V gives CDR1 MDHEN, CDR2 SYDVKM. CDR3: CASSLGQGWQPQHF. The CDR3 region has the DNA TGTGCCAGCAGTCTAGGACAGGGGTGGCAGCCCCAGCATTTT.

CDR3 in DNA: TGTGCCTGGAGTGCGCAGGGACGAGTGGAAAAACTGTTTTTT. As protein: CAWSAQGRVEKLFF. This chain connects TRBV30 to TRBJ1-4; tentatively, D is TRBD1 (5 bases). The CDR3 covers 14 residues. Germline V CDR1 and CDR2: GTSNPN, SVGIG (reference sequence). V lost 1 base and J lost 8, with 14 bases in between.

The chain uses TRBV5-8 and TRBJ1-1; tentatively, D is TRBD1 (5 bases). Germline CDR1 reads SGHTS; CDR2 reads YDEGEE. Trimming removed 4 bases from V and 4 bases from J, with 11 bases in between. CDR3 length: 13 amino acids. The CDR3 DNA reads TGTGCCAGCAGCCTCATGAGGGGCACTGAAGCTTTCTTT. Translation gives CASSLMRGTEAFF.

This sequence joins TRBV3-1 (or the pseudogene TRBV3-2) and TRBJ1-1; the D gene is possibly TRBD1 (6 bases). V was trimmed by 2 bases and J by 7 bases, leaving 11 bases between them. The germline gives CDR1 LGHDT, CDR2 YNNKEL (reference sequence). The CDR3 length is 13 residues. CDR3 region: CASSQRGAGEAFF. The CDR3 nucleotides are TGTGCCAGCAGCCAACGGGGGGCAGGTGAAGCTTTCTTT.

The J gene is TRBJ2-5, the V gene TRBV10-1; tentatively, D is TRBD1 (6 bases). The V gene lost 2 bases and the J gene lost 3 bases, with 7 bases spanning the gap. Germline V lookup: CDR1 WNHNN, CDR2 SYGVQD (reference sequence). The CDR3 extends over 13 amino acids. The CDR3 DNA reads TGCGCCAGCAGTGAGAACAGGGAAGAGACCCAGTACTTC. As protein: CASSENREETQYF.

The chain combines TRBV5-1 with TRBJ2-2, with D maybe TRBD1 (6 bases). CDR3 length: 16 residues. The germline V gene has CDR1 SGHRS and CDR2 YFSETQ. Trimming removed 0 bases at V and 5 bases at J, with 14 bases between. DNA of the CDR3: TGCGCCAGCAGCTTGGACCCAACAGGGATAACCGGGGAGCTGTTTTTT. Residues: CASSLDPTGITGELFF.

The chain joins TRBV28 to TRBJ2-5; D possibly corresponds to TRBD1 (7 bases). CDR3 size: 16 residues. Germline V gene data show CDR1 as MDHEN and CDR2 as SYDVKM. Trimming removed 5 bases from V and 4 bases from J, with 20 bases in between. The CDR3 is CASSPPGGGDGETQYF. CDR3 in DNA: TGTGCCAGCAGTCCACCAGGAGGGGGCGACGGAGAGACCCAGTACTTC.

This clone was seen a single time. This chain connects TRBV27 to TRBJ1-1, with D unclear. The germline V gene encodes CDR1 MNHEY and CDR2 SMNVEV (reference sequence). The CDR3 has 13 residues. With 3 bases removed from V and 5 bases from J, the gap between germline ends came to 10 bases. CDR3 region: CASSFKSGTEAFF. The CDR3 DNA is TGTGCCAGCAGTTTTAAATCGGGAACTGAAGCTTTCTTT.

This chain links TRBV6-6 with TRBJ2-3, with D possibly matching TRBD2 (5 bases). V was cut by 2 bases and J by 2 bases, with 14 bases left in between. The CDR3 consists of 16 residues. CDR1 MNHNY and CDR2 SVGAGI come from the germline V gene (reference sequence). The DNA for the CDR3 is TGTGCCAGCAGTTACGGGGAGTACAAACCCACAGATACGCAGTATTTT. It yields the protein CASSYGEYKPTDTQYF.

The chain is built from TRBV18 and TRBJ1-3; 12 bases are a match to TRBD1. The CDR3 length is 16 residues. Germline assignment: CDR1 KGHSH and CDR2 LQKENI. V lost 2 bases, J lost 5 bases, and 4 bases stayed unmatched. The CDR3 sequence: CASSPSGTGGRNTIYF. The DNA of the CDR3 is TGTGCCAGCTCACCATCCGGGACAGGGGGCCGAAACACCATATATTTT.

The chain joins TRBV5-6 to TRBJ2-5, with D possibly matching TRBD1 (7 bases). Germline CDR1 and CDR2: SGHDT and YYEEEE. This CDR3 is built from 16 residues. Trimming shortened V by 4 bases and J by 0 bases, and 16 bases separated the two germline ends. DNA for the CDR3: TGTGCCAGCAGCCCCCAGGGGGGCGCGTACCAAGAGACCCAGTACTTC. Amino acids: CASSPQGGAYQETQYF.

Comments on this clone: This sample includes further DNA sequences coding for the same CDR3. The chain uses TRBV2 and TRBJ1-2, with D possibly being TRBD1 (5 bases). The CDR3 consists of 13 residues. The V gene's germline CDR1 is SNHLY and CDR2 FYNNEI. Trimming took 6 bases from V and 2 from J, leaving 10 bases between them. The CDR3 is CASSPDSNYGYTF. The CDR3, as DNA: TGTGCCAGCAGCCCCGACAGCAACTATGGCTACACCTTC.

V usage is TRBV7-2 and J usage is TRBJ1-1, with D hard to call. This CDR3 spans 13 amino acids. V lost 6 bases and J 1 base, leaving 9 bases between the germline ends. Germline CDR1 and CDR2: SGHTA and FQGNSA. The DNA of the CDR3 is TGTGCCAGCAGTCCGGAACGGAACACTGAAGCTTTCTTT. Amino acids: CASSPERNTEAFF.

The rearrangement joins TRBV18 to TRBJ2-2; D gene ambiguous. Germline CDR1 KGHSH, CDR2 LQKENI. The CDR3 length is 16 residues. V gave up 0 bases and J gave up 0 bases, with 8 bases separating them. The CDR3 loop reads CASSPPQHPNTGELFF. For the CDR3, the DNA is TGTGCCAGCTCACCACCGCAACACCCGAACACCGGGGAGCTGTTTTTT.